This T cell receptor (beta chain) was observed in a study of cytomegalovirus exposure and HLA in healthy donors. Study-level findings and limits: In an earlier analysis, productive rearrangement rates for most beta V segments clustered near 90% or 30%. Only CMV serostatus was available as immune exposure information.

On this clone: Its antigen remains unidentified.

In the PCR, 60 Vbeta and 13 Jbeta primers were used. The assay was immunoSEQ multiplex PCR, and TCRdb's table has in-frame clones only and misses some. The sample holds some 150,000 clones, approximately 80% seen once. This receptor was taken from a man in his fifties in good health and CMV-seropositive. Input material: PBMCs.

The CDR3 region has the DNA TGTGCCAGCAGCGACAACCCTGCCAAAAACATTCAGTACTTC. Translation gives CASSDNPAKNIQYF. The chain is built from TRBV11-1 and TRBJ2-4, with no clear D. The ends were cut back, 5 bases at V and 1 base at J, with 9 bases in the middle. In germline, CDR1 is SGHAT, CDR2 FQDESV (reference sequence). CDR3 length: 14 residues.